The 9 T cell receptor beta chains below were found in one sample sequenced in a study of blood T cell repertoires in COVID-19 (TCRdb year 2020). Libraries were made using the immunoSEQ multiplex PCR assay. As stored in TCRdb, this immuneACCESS dataset retains in-frame rearrangements with V and J assigned. A fraction of the clones does not appear; measured against another copy, unresolved V genes explain less than half of the discrepancy, and the remainder lacks a known reason. Within this sample are around 250,000 clones, with nearly 90% of them counted one time only. The ten largest clones take up around 1.9% of the sample. The specimen was peripheral blood. The origin of the receptors is a woman aged 55-69 years with COVID-19, enrolled during active disease.

This sequence joins TRBV7-2 and TRBJ2-6; D unresolved. This CDR3 contains 14 residues. Trimming took off 0 bases at V and 4 bases at J, with 4 bases between the two ends. In germline, CDR1 is SGHTA, CDR2 FQGNSA. The CDR3 spells CASSLALGANVLTF. CDR3 nucleotides: TGTGCCAGCAGCTTAGCGCTAGGGGCCAACGTCCTGACTTTC.

The rearrangement uses TRBV3-1 (or the pseudogene TRBV3-2) and TRBJ1-2, with D perhaps TRBD1 (5 bases). V lost 3 bases to trimming and J lost 0 bases, with 17 bases between them. Germline CDR1 is LGHDT and CDR2 is YNNKEL (reference sequence). The CDR3 runs to 17 residues. The CDR3 sequence: CASSHGATHTTNYGYTF. The CDR3 coding sequence is TGTGCCAGCAGCCATGGGGCAACACATACCACTAACTATGGCTACACCTTC.

The J gene is TRBJ1-1, the V gene TRBV19; tentative D call: TRBD1 (5 bases). Germline V gene sequence: CDR1 LNHDA, CDR2 SQIVND (reference sequence). Trimming cost V 5 bases and J 1 base, with 8 bases left between them. This CDR3 has 13 amino acids. The CDR3, as DNA: TGTGCCAGTAGTCAGGGCCAGAACACTGAAGCTTTCTTT. Residues: CASSQGQNTEAFF.

In this sample, this clone turned up once. This chain uses TRBV18 with TRBJ2-1; D not certain. The V end was cut by 3 bases, the J end by 5 bases, with 17 bases between. The CDR3 length is 16 residues. The germline V gene encodes CDR1 KGHSH and CDR2 LQKENI. The CDR3 is CASSPLVTGTDNEQFF. DNA for the CDR3: TGTGCCAGCTCACCTTTGGTGACTGGAACCGACAATGAGCAGTTCTTC. Complete variable domain (other parts from reference TRBV18 and TRBJ2-1): NAGVMQNPRHLVRRRGQEARLRCSPMKGHSHVYWYRQLPEEGLKFMVYLQKENIIDESGMPKERFSAEFPKEGPSILRIQQVVRGDSAAYFCASSPLVTGTDNEQFFGPGTRLTVL.

The chain has TRBV18 and TRBJ1-2, with 9 bases lining up with TRBD1. Germline V CDR1 and CDR2: KGHSH, LQKENI. The CDR3 spans 14 residues. The J segment lost 6 bases and the V segment lost 6 bases, leaving 8 bases of the junction unmatched. DNA of the CDR3: TGTGCCAGCTCCCGCACAGGGGGCTGGAATGGCTACACCTTC. The encoded protein is CASSRTGGWNGYTF.

This chain connects TRBV6-5 to TRBJ2-1; 8 bases map to TRBD2. The CDR3 is 14 amino acids. Germline V gene lookup returns CDR1 MNHEY and CDR2 SVGAGI. V shed 2 bases and J 8 bases; nucleotides not matched to a gene: 5. CDR3 in DNA: TGTGCCAGCAGTTACAGTCCAGCGGGGGATGAGCAGTTCTTC. Translated: CASSYSPAGDEQFF.

The V gene is TRBV5-4, the J gene TRBJ1-5; D may be TRBD1 (6 bases). The CDR3 runs to 17 residues. Germline values: CDR1 SGHNT, CDR2 YYREEE (reference sequence). Trimming stripped 4 bases from V and 0 bases from J, with 17 bases between. The CDR3 sequence: CASSPDPGHNSNQPQHF. Here the CDR3 DNA reads TGTGCCAGCAGCCCGGATCCGGGACACAATAGCAATCAGCCCCAGCATTTT.

The table lists this clone with a count of one. This chain joins TRBV5-1 and TRBJ2-6; D call uncertain. The V gene's germline CDR1 is SGHRS and CDR2 YFSETQ. The CDR3 contains 16 residues. The germline V and J ends were trimmed by 4 bases and 0 bases, with 11 bases remaining between them. In DNA form, the CDR3 reads TGCGCCAGCAGCGCTGACACGAGCTCTGGGGCCAACGTCCTGACTTTC. Translated, it gives CASSADTSSGANVLTF. Drawing the rest from reference TRBV5-1 and TRBJ2-6, the complete variable domain is KAGVTQTPRYLIKTRGQQVTLSCSPISGHRSVSWYQQTPGQGLQFLFEYFSETQRNKGNFPGRFSGRQFSNSRSEMNVSTLELGDSALYLCASSADTSSGANVLTFGAGSRLTVL.

This clone was seen a single time. V usage is TRBV27 and J usage is TRBJ2-2; TRBD1 matches at 11 bases. Losses at the gene ends were 7 bases for V and 0 bases for J; bases not matched to a gene: 4. The CDR3 covers 16 residues. CDR1 MNHEY and CDR2 SMNVEV come from the germline V gene (reference sequence). Here the CDR3 DNA reads TGTGCCAGCACCCGGACAGGGGGCACGAACACCGGGGAGCTGTTTTTT. Translating it yields CASTRTGGTNTGELFF.